Listed below are T cell receptor beta chains from one sample, sequenced in a study of monozygotic twins with inflammatory bowel disease. TCRdb derives one entry per CDR3 protein from the 5' RACE reads, leaving out DNA. This table holds some 210,000 distinct CDR3 sequences. The specimen was blood. The receptors derive from a human donor with ulcerative colitis or Crohn's disease, or a healthy co-twin of an affected twin (not recorded which). Both conserved end residues are part of each CDR3. Fields, in order: J gene, V gene, CDR3 protein.

j_call: TRBJ1-1; v_call: TRBV10-3; cdr3_aa: CAISESREGRRTEAFF
j_call: TRBJ1-6; v_call: TRBV7-9; cdr3_aa: CASSSSGQGNSPLHF
j_call: TRBJ1-3; v_call: TRBV11-2; cdr3_aa: CASSLLGPTRSSGNTIYF
j_call: TRBJ2-1; v_call: TRBV19; cdr3_aa: CASSSRRNEQFF
j_call: TRBJ2-1; v_call: TRBV20-1; cdr3_aa: CSAPWGQVDEQFF
j_call: TRBJ2-7; v_call: TRBV18; cdr3_aa: CASSPRPLAGATYEQYF
j_call: TRBJ1-2; v_call: TRBV5-6; cdr3_aa: CASSYRRNIYGYTF
j_call: TRBJ2-1; v_call: TRBV5-1; cdr3_aa: CASSYPGQPLYEQFF
j_call: TRBJ1-2; v_call: TRBV6-1; cdr3_aa: CASSGQGAPGYTF
j_call: TRBJ1-4; v_call: TRBV3-1; cdr3_aa: CASSQGTGGLNEKLFF
j_call: TRBJ2-1; v_call: TRBV20-1; cdr3_aa: CSARDVTGRGSNEQFF
j_call: TRBJ1-2; v_call: TRBV9; cdr3_aa: CASSVEGAYGYTF
j_call: TRBJ2-3; v_call: TRBV7-9; cdr3_aa: CASRNRGGHTDTQYF
j_call: TRBJ2-3; v_call: TRBV5-6; cdr3_aa: CASSPWTSGGGTDTQYF
j_call: TRBJ1-1; v_call: TRBV11-2; cdr3_aa: CASSWGRTANTEAFF
j_call: TRBJ2-5; v_call: TRBV28; cdr3_aa: CASSLLGTQYF
j_call: TRBJ2-3; v_call: TRBV5-1; cdr3_aa: CASSSLGGLASDTQYF
j_call: TRBJ1-5; v_call: TRBV4-1; cdr3_aa: CASSQVGSDQPQHF
j_call: TRBJ2-3; v_call: TRBV5-1; cdr3_aa: CASSGTKVGYTDTQYF
j_call: TRBJ2-5; v_call: TRBV24-1; cdr3_aa: CATSDTLRSQETQYF
j_call: TRBJ2-1; v_call: TRBV11-2; cdr3_aa: CASSSPGLAGGPSSYNEQFF
j_call: TRBJ2-2; v_call: TRBV19; cdr3_aa: CASSITTGELFF
j_call: TRBJ2-7; v_call: TRBV20-1; cdr3_aa: CSARDPGQGYEQYF
j_call: TRBJ2-2; v_call: TRBV20-1; cdr3_aa: CSVKTPTGAGELFF
j_call: TRBJ1-5; v_call: TRBV27; cdr3_aa: CASSLRPPQPQHF
j_call: TRBJ2-1; v_call: TRBV6-5; cdr3_aa: CASRTRGVGGGIYNEQFF
j_call: TRBJ2-7; v_call: TRBV18; cdr3_aa: CASSPFSSSNAYEQYF
j_call: TRBJ2-1; v_call: TRBV10-3; cdr3_aa: CAISEVASIYNEQFF
j_call: TRBJ2-7; v_call: TRBV7-9; cdr3_aa: CASSSGTLSYEQYF
j_call: TRBJ2-1; v_call: TRBV5-6; cdr3_aa: CASSLVSPGEQFF
j_call: TRBJ1-2; v_call: TRBV5-4; cdr3_aa: CASSLGRGTYGYTF
j_call: TRBJ2-7; v_call: TRBV10-2; cdr3_aa: CASSQGPSTYEQYF
j_call: TRBJ2-5; v_call: TRBV5-1; cdr3_aa: CASFRQQETQYF
j_call: TRBJ1-4; v_call: TRBV5-1; cdr3_aa: CASRRGPGTNEKLFF
j_call: TRBJ2-1; v_call: TRBV4-1; cdr3_aa: CASSENFLAGGHNEQFF
j_call: TRBJ1-6; v_call: TRBV20-1; cdr3_aa: CSAVIGTGDNSPLHF
j_call: TRBJ2-1; v_call: TRBV14; cdr3_aa: CASSPGLVLLYNEQFF
j_call: TRBJ1-5; v_call: TRBV19; cdr3_aa: CASRVTGEPLGPQHF
j_call: TRBJ2-5; v_call: TRBV18; cdr3_aa: CASSRRDQETQYF
j_call: TRBJ2-1; v_call: TRBV7-6; cdr3_aa: CASSPYALDYNEQFF
j_call: TRBJ1-1; v_call: TRBV24-1; cdr3_aa: CATSALRALTEAFF
j_call: TRBJ2-5; v_call: TRBV18; cdr3_aa: CASSPASQETQYF
j_call: TRBJ1-2; v_call: TRBV20-1; cdr3_aa: CSARGQGDYGYTF
j_call: TRBJ1-1; v_call: TRBV5-1; cdr3_aa: CASSLAGPQAFF
j_call: TRBJ1-2; v_call: TRBV6-5; cdr3_aa: CASSYTSGGVINYGYTF